This TCR beta chain was sequenced during a study of control samples from healthy donors and cancer patients. Sequenced by immunoSEQ multiplex PCR; TCRdb stores in-frame clones only, minus some. Here the sample spans some 160,000 clones, 94% being singletons. CDR1 and CDR2 from the germline V gene are SGHAT and FQNNGV. CDR3 length: 11 residues. V lost 5 bases and J 7 bases, leaving 8 bases between the germline ends. Sequencing was performed on blood. The V gene is TRBV11-2, the J gene TRBJ2-5; D unresolved. The origin of this receptor is a woman in her thirties or forties in good health. The DNA for the CDR3 is TGTGCCAGCAGCGGGCGAGGGACCCAGTACTTC. Translated, it gives CASSGRGTQYF.